A selection of T cell receptor beta chains follows, all from one sample in a study of vaccination effects on CD4 cells after COVID-19. Libraries were prepared by immunoSEQ multiplex PCR; TCRdb keeps only in-frame clonotypes and omits some of them. The repertoire holds over 7,500 clones, with 65% to 80% as singletons. Their specific antigens are unknown. Sequencing was performed on CD4+ T cells from PBMCs cultured with HCoV-229E spike peptides, taken before COVID-19 vaccination. These receptors were collected from a human donor who received a COVID-19 vaccine. Both conserved end residues are part of each CDR3. A D gene is named only where the DNA matches it firmly. Where a row states a size, it is once, few, many or the class of an expanded clone; other rows omit it.

v_call: TRBV5-1
d_call: TRBD2
clone_size: .
j_call: TRBJ2-5
cdr3_nt: TGCGCCAGCAGCTCGACAGTTTCTAGCGGGAGCGGAGAGACCCAGTACTTC
cdr3_aa: CASSSTVSSGSGETQYF

v_call: TRBV19
d_call: TRBD1
clone_size: .
j_call: TRBJ2-7
cdr3_nt: TGTGCCAGTATGGGACAGCTATACGAGCAGTACTTC
cdr3_aa: CASMGQLYEQYF

v_call: TRBV6-4
d_call: .
clone_size: .
j_call: TRBJ2-3
cdr3_nt: TGTGCCAGCAGTGACAGGGGGGCAGATACGCAGTATTTT
cdr3_aa: CASSDRGADTQYF

v_call: TRBV11-2
d_call: .
clone_size: .
j_call: TRBJ2-7
cdr3_nt: TGTGCCAGCAGAACCAGCGGGTTGGGTAGCGAGCAGTACTTC
cdr3_aa: CASRTSGLGSEQYF

v_call: TRBV7-9
d_call: .
clone_size: .
j_call: TRBJ1-4
cdr3_nt: TGTGCCAGCAGCTTTGGGTCCCTGAGGACTACGTCTAATGAAAAACTGTTTTTT
cdr3_aa: CASSFGSLRTTSNEKLFF

v_call: TRBV10-3
d_call: .
clone_size: once
j_call: TRBJ2-3
cdr3_nt: TGTGCCATCAGTGAGGGGAGCGGCACAGATACGCAGTATTTT
cdr3_aa: CAISEGSGTDTQYF

v_call: TRBV5-1
d_call: .
clone_size: .
j_call: TRBJ2-7
cdr3_nt: TGCGCCAGCGGGGGGCAGTCAACCTACGAGCAGTACTTC
cdr3_aa: CASGGQSTYEQYF

v_call: TRBV11-2
d_call: .
clone_size: .
j_call: TRBJ2-5
cdr3_nt: TGTGCCGTAGGGGCGGGCCCCCCCCAAGAGACCCAGTACTTC
cdr3_aa: CAVGAGPPQETQYF

v_call: TRBV19
d_call: .
clone_size: .
j_call: TRBJ2-7
cdr3_nt: TGTGCCAGTAGCTTGTCAGGGTGGGATTCCTACGAGCAGTACTTC
cdr3_aa: CASSLSGWDSYEQYF

v_call: TRBV11-2
d_call: TRBD1
clone_size: .
j_call: TRBJ2-7
cdr3_nt: TGTGCCAGCACCCAAGTTGACAGGGGCCAGGGGGAGCAGTACTTC
cdr3_aa: CASTQVDRGQGEQYF

v_call: TRBV3-1/TRBV3-2
d_call: .
clone_size: .
j_call: TRBJ2-7
cdr3_nt: TGTGCCAGCAGCCATAGGGCCTCCTACGAGCAGTACTTC
cdr3_aa: CASSHRASYEQYF

v_call: TRBV5-1
d_call: .
clone_size: .
j_call: TRBJ2-1
cdr3_nt: TGCGCCAGCAGCTTGGGAACCGGGAATGAGCAGTTCTTC
cdr3_aa: CASSLGTGNEQFF

v_call: TRBV6-5
d_call: TRBD1
clone_size: .
j_call: TRBJ2-7
cdr3_nt: TGTGCCAGCGGACAGGGATCCTACGAGCAGTACTTC
cdr3_aa: CASGQGSYEQYF

v_call: TRBV5-1
d_call: .
clone_size: .
j_call: TRBJ2-5
cdr3_nt: TGCGCCAGCAGCTTGGCAGGGGGGTACGGGACCCAGTACTTC
cdr3_aa: CASSLAGGYGTQYF

v_call: TRBV6-5
d_call: .
clone_size: few
j_call: TRBJ1-5
cdr3_nt: TGTGCCAGCAACGAGGGCGGGAGGCAGCCCCAGCATTTT
cdr3_aa: CASNEGGRQPQHF

v_call: TRBV5-5
d_call: TRBD1
clone_size: .
j_call: TRBJ1-5
cdr3_nt: TGTGCCAGCAGCTTGTTGAGTACAGGGGGGTATCAGCCCCAGCATTTT
cdr3_aa: CASSLLSTGGYQPQHF

v_call: TRBV5-6
d_call: .
clone_size: few
j_call: TRBJ1-5
cdr3_nt: TGTGCCAGCAGCTTGCAAAGGGTGGAGCCCCAGCATTTT
cdr3_aa: CASSLQRVEPQHF

v_call: TRBV6-5
d_call: .
clone_size: .
j_call: TRBJ1-5
cdr3_nt: TGTGCCAGCGGGAGCTATCAGCCCCAGCATTTT
cdr3_aa: CASGSYQPQHF

v_call: TRBV10-1
d_call: .
clone_size: few
j_call: TRBJ2-5
cdr3_nt: TGCGCCAGCATCACCTCGGGCAGGGAGACCCAGTACTTC
cdr3_aa: CASITSGRETQYF

v_call: TRBV11-2
d_call: .
clone_size: .
j_call: TRBJ1-1
cdr3_nt: TGTGCCAGCAGCTTCGCGACCGGGACCCGCGAAGCTTTCTTT
cdr3_aa: CASSFATGTREAFF

v_call: TRBV7-2
d_call: .
clone_size: .
j_call: TRBJ1-2
cdr3_nt: TGTGCCAGCAGCTCTAACTATGGCTACACCTTC
cdr3_aa: CASSSNYGYTF

v_call: TRBV11-2
d_call: .
clone_size: once
j_call: TRBJ2-7
cdr3_nt: TGTGCCAGCAGCTTAAGGGGACTCGGCAAGCAGTACTTC
cdr3_aa: CASSLRGLGKQYF

v_call: TRBV5-1
d_call: .
clone_size: .
j_call: TRBJ2-5
cdr3_nt: TGCGCCAGCAGCACCGGACTCCCTCGAGAGACCCAGTACTTC
cdr3_aa: CASSTGLPRETQYF

v_call: TRBV7-2
d_call: .
clone_size: .
j_call: TRBJ1-1
cdr3_nt: TGTGCCAGCAGTGGGCAGCTGAACACTGAAGCTTTCTTT
cdr3_aa: CASSGQLNTEAFF

v_call: TRBV2
d_call: TRBD2
clone_size: .
j_call: TRBJ2-3
cdr3_nt: TGTGCCAGCAGTGGCCGTAGCGGGAGTACAGATACGCAGTATTTT
cdr3_aa: CASSGRSGSTDTQYF

v_call: TRBV6-5
d_call: TRBD1
clone_size: few
j_call: TRBJ2-1
cdr3_nt: TGTGCCAGCAGCCCAGGACAGGGGCGCCCTAATGAGCAGTTCTTC
cdr3_aa: CASSPGQGRPNEQFF

v_call: TRBV6-5
d_call: .
clone_size: .
j_call: TRBJ2-7
cdr3_nt: TGTGCCAGCAGTCGAACCGTTATGTCCGAGCAGTACTTC
cdr3_aa: CASSRTVMSEQYF

v_call: TRBV7-9
d_call: .
clone_size: .
j_call: TRBJ2-7
cdr3_nt: TGTGCCAGCAGCTTCCTAGGATGGGACTCCTACGAGCAGTACTTC
cdr3_aa: CASSFLGWDSYEQYF

v_call: TRBV6-1
d_call: TRBD1
clone_size: once
j_call: TRBJ2-1
cdr3_nt: TGTGCCAGCAGTGAAACGGGACAGACTAACAATGAGCAGTTCTTC
cdr3_aa: CASSETGQTNNEQFF

v_call: TRBV5-1
d_call: .
clone_size: .
j_call: TRBJ1-2
cdr3_nt: TGCGCCAGCAGCTTGGGGACAGATGGCTACACCTTC
cdr3_aa: CASSLGTDGYTF

v_call: TRBV5-1
d_call: TRBD2
clone_size: .
j_call: TRBJ2-3
cdr3_nt: TGCGCCAGCAGCTCGGGACTAGCGGGAGGAGATACGCAGTATTTT
cdr3_aa: CASSSGLAGGDTQYF

v_call: TRBV5-6
d_call: .
clone_size: .
j_call: TRBJ2-7
cdr3_nt: TGTGCCAGCAGAAAAAGAGGGTGGAGGGGGCAAACGGTCGAGCAGTACTTC
cdr3_aa: CASRKRGWRGQTVEQYF

v_call: TRBV6-4
d_call: .
clone_size: .
j_call: TRBJ2-2
cdr3_nt: TGTGCCAGCAGTGAACAGCGACACACCGGGGAGCTGTTTTTT
cdr3_aa: CASSEQRHTGELFF

v_call: TRBV3-1/TRBV3-2
d_call: .
clone_size: .
j_call: TRBJ2-1
cdr3_nt: TGTGCCAGCAGCCAAGGGATGTCCAGATACAATGAGCAGTTCTTC
cdr3_aa: CASSQGMSRYNEQFF

v_call: TRBV27
d_call: .
clone_size: .
j_call: TRBJ1-1
cdr3_nt: TGTGCCAGCTCCGGGGGAATGAACACTGAAGCTTTCTTT
cdr3_aa: CASSGGMNTEAFF

v_call: TRBV14
d_call: .
clone_size: .
j_call: TRBJ2-1
cdr3_nt: TGTGCCAGCAGCCAAAGCGGTGGGCTCTACCAGTTCTTC
cdr3_aa: CASSQSGGLYQFF

v_call: TRBV18
d_call: .
clone_size: once
j_call: TRBJ2-3
cdr3_nt: TGTGCCAGCTCACCGGACTACCTGAGCACAGATACGCAGTATTTT
cdr3_aa: CASSPDYLSTDTQYF

v_call: TRBV2
d_call: TRBD1
clone_size: once
j_call: TRBJ1-6
cdr3_nt: TGTGCCAGAGGACAGGGTCTTTATTCACCCCTCCACTTT
cdr3_aa: CARGQGLYSPLHF

v_call: TRBV20-1
d_call: .
clone_size: .
j_call: TRBJ1-1
cdr3_nt: TGCAGTGCTGGTTGGAACACTGAAGCTTTCTTT
cdr3_aa: CSAGWNTEAFF

v_call: TRBV3-1/TRBV3-2
d_call: .
clone_size: few
j_call: TRBJ1-4
cdr3_nt: TGTGCCAGCTCTGTGGCCGGGGTAAGAGAAAAACTGTTTTTT
cdr3_aa: CASSVAGVREKLFF

v_call: TRBV7-9
d_call: .
clone_size: .
j_call: TRBJ1-1
cdr3_nt: TGTGCCAGCAGCTTCACAGCTGACACTGAAGCTTTCTTT
cdr3_aa: CASSFTADTEAFF

v_call: TRBV2
d_call: .
clone_size: few
j_call: TRBJ2-7
cdr3_nt: TGTGCCAGCGGGGACAATTACGAGCAGTACTTC
cdr3_aa: CASGDNYEQYF

v_call: TRBV2
d_call: TRBD1
clone_size: once
j_call: TRBJ2-5
cdr3_nt: TGTGCCAGCAGTGAATACAGGGGAGAGACCCAGTACTTC
cdr3_aa: CASSEYRGETQYF

v_call: TRBV19
d_call: .
clone_size: .
j_call: TRBJ2-2
cdr3_nt: TGTGCCAGTAGTCCCCTTGCCTTCACCGGGGAGCTGTTTTTT
cdr3_aa: CASSPLAFTGELFF

v_call: TRBV14
d_call: .
clone_size: .
j_call: TRBJ2-1
cdr3_nt: TGTGCCAGCAGCCCCCGGCAGATCGGGGAGCAGTTCTTC
cdr3_aa: CASSPRQIGEQFF

v_call: TRBV18
d_call: TRBD1
clone_size: .
j_call: TRBJ1-6
cdr3_nt: TGTGCCAGCTCACAGACCGGGACAGGGAATTCACCCCTCCACTTT
cdr3_aa: CASSQTGTGNSPLHF

v_call: TRBV19
d_call: .
clone_size: .
j_call: TRBJ2-7
cdr3_nt: TGTGCCAGTAGTATATACGGGACCCGAGGGGAGCAGTACTTC
cdr3_aa: CASSIYGTRGEQYF

v_call: TRBV10-3
d_call: .
clone_size: .
j_call: TRBJ1-1
cdr3_nt: TGTGCCATCAGTGAGAGGGGTGAAGCTTTCTTT
cdr3_aa: CAISERGEAFF

v_call: TRBV15
d_call: .
clone_size: medium-sized
j_call: TRBJ2-1
cdr3_nt: TGTGCCACCAGCAGAGCGGACTCCAGCATCGTCGATGAGCAGTTCTTC
cdr3_aa: CATSRADSSIVDEQFF

v_call: TRBV6-2/TRBV6-3
d_call: .
clone_size: once
j_call: TRBJ2-7
cdr3_nt: TGTGCCAGCAGTTACGGGGGCTCAACCCGCTACGAGCAGTACTTC
cdr3_aa: CASSYGGSTRYEQYF

v_call: TRBV19
d_call: .
clone_size: .
j_call: TRBJ1-5
cdr3_nt: TGTGCCAGTAGGACCGGGACCCTGAGGAATCAGCCCCAGCATTTT
cdr3_aa: CASRTGTLRNQPQHF

v_call: TRBV6-1
d_call: .
clone_size: .
j_call: TRBJ1-5
cdr3_nt: TGTGCCAGCAGTGAAGACCGACAGGCCGTTCAGCCCCAGCATTTT
cdr3_aa: CASSEDRQAVQPQHF

v_call: TRBV19
d_call: .
clone_size: .
j_call: TRBJ1-3
cdr3_nt: TGTGCCAGTAGTATAGACGCCGTTAGGGCTAGGGGAAACACCATATATTTT
cdr3_aa: CASSIDAVRARGNTIYF

v_call: TRBV20-1
d_call: TRBD2
clone_size: .
j_call: TRBJ2-7
cdr3_nt: TGCAGTGCTAGTCCGGGAGGTCGTTACGAGCAGTACTTC
cdr3_aa: CSASPGGRYEQYF

v_call: TRBV3-1/TRBV3-2
d_call: .
clone_size: .
j_call: TRBJ1-1
cdr3_nt: TGTGCCAGCAGCCAAGATTTAACCGTGAAGGAAGCTTTCTTT
cdr3_aa: CASSQDLTVKEAFF

v_call: TRBV6-1
d_call: .
clone_size: .
j_call: TRBJ1-2
cdr3_nt: TGTGCCAGCAGTGAGGGACCCCTCTATGGCTACACCTTC
cdr3_aa: CASSEGPLYGYTF

v_call: TRBV18
d_call: .
clone_size: .
j_call: TRBJ1-1
cdr3_nt: TGTGCCAGCTCACCTCCAGGGGCCCGAGGGAACACTGAAGCTTTCTTT
cdr3_aa: CASSPPGARGNTEAFF